This T cell receptor beta chain was recorded in a study of blood T cell repertoires in COVID-19. Study-level background: PBMCs, B-cell-depleted T cells, or T cells provided the cDNA or gDNA that made up the material.

Researchers sorted participants into cohorts using their self-reported clinical history. Among Cohort 3 donors, those recovered had two negative PCRs, clearance, or symptom resolution. Between the trimmed V and J ends, which lost 4 bases and 0 bases, there was a span of 8 bases. This CDR3 is 14 amino acids long. Germline loops: CDR1 SGHTA, CDR2 FQGNSA. Using immunoSEQ multiplex PCR, the repertoire was profiled, and TCRdb retains in-frame clones only, with some absent. The sample lists about 370,000 clones; roughly 89% were seen once. The genes are TRBV7-2 and TRBJ2-3, with D maybe TRBD1 (6 bases). This TCR was sampled from a woman aged 25 to 39 who had recovered from COVID-19. The sequenced sample was PBMCs or T cells enriched from blood (not recorded which). In DNA, the CDR3 is TGTGCCAGCAGCTCAGGGGCTAGCACAGATACGCAGTATTTT. Encoded protein: CASSSGASTDTQYF.